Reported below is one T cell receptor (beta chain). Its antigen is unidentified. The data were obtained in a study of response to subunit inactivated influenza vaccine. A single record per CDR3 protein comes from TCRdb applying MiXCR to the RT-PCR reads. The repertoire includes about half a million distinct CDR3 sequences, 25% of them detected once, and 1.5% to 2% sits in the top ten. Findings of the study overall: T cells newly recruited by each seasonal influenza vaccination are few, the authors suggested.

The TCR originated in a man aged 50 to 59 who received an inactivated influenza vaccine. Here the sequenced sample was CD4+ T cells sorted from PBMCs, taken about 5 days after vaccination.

The CDR3 bases are TGCGCCACCTCGACCGGGACATCAAACACTGAAGCTTTCTTT. It yields the protein CATSTGTSNTEAFF. The gene calls are TRBV5-1 and TRBJ1-1, with a weak D call TRBD1 (6 bases). V shed 9 bases and J shed 2 bases, with 17 bases lying between them. From germline, CDR1 is SGHRS and CDR2 YFSETQ. The length of the CDR3 is 14 residues.